The TCR beta chain under discussion was sequenced for a study of blood T cell repertoires in COVID-19. Overall study context: The United States, Italy and Spain provided the acute and convalescent COVID-19 samples. The cDNA or gDNA used as material had been derived from T cells, B-cell-depleted T cells, or PBMCs.

This clone was recorded a few times. Assay: immunoSEQ multiplex PCR; the TCRdb copy retains only in-frame clones and omits some. The sample yields about 47,000 clones, roughly 90% seen once. The source is a man at least 80 years old with active or convalescent COVID-19. Sequencing was performed on peripheral blood.

The CDR3 DNA reads TGTGCCAGTGCTACCCCGGGACAGATTTACGAGCAGTACTTC. Protein product: CASATPGQIYEQYF. The genes are TRBV28 and TRBJ2-7, with 7 nucleotides matching TRBD1. V was pared by 9 bases and J by 4 bases, with 12 bases of the junction left unmatched. The CDR3 is 14 amino acids. Germline CDR1 reads MDHEN; CDR2 reads SYDVKM.